This T cell receptor (beta chain) derives from a study of T cells in Graves' hyperthyroidism and ophthalmopathy (dated by TCRdb to between 2017 and 2020). Regarding the research as a whole: Peripheral blood was sampled at the time of initial diagnosis, prior to any treatment. To identify TCR V-J signatures that set the groups apart, the researchers used a discovery cohort of 100 patients, made up of under 45 with Graves' ophthalmopathy and about 59 with stable Graves' hyperthyroidism. Prospective prediction of ophthalmopathy was tested in an independent validation cohort of approximately 19 hyperthyroidism patients and around 16 patients who later progressed to ophthalmopathy. The 90 to 100 discovery patients were randomly divided into training and test sets at a 7:3 ratio. The study also compared thyroid tissue and blood T-cell repertoires from roughly 6 Graves' hyperthyroidism patients. After sampling, hyperthyroidism patients received methimazole starting at 30 mg daily, and ophthalmopathy patients received high-dose intravenous methylprednisolone. The paper reports TCR Vbeta CDR3 sequencing of over 130 peripheral blood samples: around 45 ophthalmopathy, fewer than 80 hyperthyroidism and approximately 17 progressor patients. What the research found in general, with its limitations: Most expanded thyroid clonotypes (frequency above 0.001) were also detected in blood, suggesting blood repertoires may reflect thyroid immune responses. No statistical method was used to fix the sample size in advance, and group allocation was not hidden from the investigators. Ophthalmopathy was separated from stable hyperthyroidism by a 13 V-J signature model, with 85% to 90% sensitivity and approximately 84% specificity obtained in cross-validation and 80%/75% obtained in testing. In validation, progression to ophthalmopathy was predicted by the model with around 70% sensitivity and just over 72% specificity, a median of approximately 6.5 months before onset.

The hyperthyroidism patients were between 18 and 65 years old and newly diagnosed, with a disease duration of less than 2 months. Patients with uncontrolled infections, other autoimmune diseases, pregnancy or lactation were excluded. Clinical symptoms, serum thyroxine and TRAb, thyroid ultrasound, and orbital computed tomography formed the basis for the diagnoses. Blood from progressor patients was drawn when they were first diagnosed with hyperthyroidism, before any ophthalmopathy symptoms appeared. Ficoll-Paque density gradient centrifugation was used to isolate PBMCs from approximately 11 ml of fresh peripheral blood. Progressor patients were defined as those initially diagnosed with Graves' hyperthyroidism in whom ophthalmopathy developed during follow-up. Total RNA was extracted using Trizol reagent, and RNA quality was assessed on an Agilent 2100 Bioanalyzer. The junction shows trimming of 7 bases on V and 1 base on J, plus 10 bases between the germline ends. From the germline V gene (reference sequence), CDR1 is LNHDA and CDR2 is SQIVND. Inclusive of the bounding cysteine and phenylalanine, the CDR3 is 13 residues long. Only the CDR3 part of the read is kept: 39 bases, read in frame from the first base.

Amplification of TCR beta CDR3 regions was carried out from RNA transcripts. The TCR CDR3 was subjected to a first round of RT-PCR using the HTBI primer set and the Qiagen OneStep RT-PCR kit. Libraries were constructed in a second round of multiplex PCR, after which size selection and purification were carried out. The libraries were sequenced on an Illumina HiSeq2000 using paired-end 100 bp reads. Concerning the study's data processing: SOAPnuke was used to process the raw data, removing reads that contained adapters or uncalled bases, had a mean Phred below 15, or lacked an exact match to the constant primer or identifier. COPE v1.2.5 was used to merge high-quality paired reads, and clonotypes were defined as unique nucleotide sequences. Clonotypes were aligned to IMGT TRBV, TRBD and TRBJ reference segments using MiTCR v1.1. The analysis included only V-J combinations with a frequency above 0.0001, which together covered over 98% of the repertoires. The TCS score was defined as the ratio of F50 (clonal expansion) to E x V (chaos), calculated using BLOSUM62-based TCRdist between CDR3 peptides within each V-J. Welch's t-statistics and random forest reduced fewer than 600 V-J features to 13, which were used in a naive Bayes classifier (R e1071). TCRdb redid the processing of the public reads, applying fastp at Q25 and MiXCR, and retained in-frame beta chains. Every distinct CDR3 protein forms one entry, paired with its most common genes and DNA. The authors' filters were not applied to this entry. For this sample the table gives about 380,000 distinct CDR3 sequences, of which approximately 15% were detected only once. The leading ten clones occupy less than 25% of the sample.

On this clonotype itself: Its antigen target is currently unknown. The record has no base qualities; no much larger clone is one base away.

The V gene is TRBV19 and the J gene is TRBJ2-5, with no confidently assigned D gene. The sample taken for sequencing was blood. This sequence originates from a man aged 25-40 years with Graves' hyperthyroidism that later progressed to Graves' ophthalmopathy. Here is the DNA: TGTGCCAGTAACATGTGGAGCCAAGAGACCCAGTACTTC. It is translated as CASNMWSQETQYF.